Listed here are 32 T cell receptor beta chains from one sample, sequenced in a study of T cell responses to AZD1222 COVID-19 vaccine. Profiled with immunoSEQ multiplex PCR; TCRdb holds only in-frame clones, not every one. The repertoire includes 140,000 to 150,000 clones, approximately 78% of them detected once, and roughly 4.5% sits in the top ten. Sequences were derived from peripheral blood, sampled on day 0 of MenACWY control vaccination. These receptors were taken from an adult in good health.

The rearrangement joins TRBV3-1 (or the pseudogene TRBV3-2) to TRBJ1-1, with 7 bases matching TRBD1. The CDR3 loop spans 14 amino acids. Germline V gene data show CDR1 as LGHDT and CDR2 as YNNKEL (reference sequence). Losses at the gene ends were 7 bases for V and 1 base for J; bases not matched to a gene: 6. The CDR3 DNA sequence: TGTGCCAGCACCCAGGGGACAGAGAACACTGAAGCTTTCTTT. This translates into CASTQGTENTEAFF.

This sequence joins TRBV3-1 (or the pseudogene TRBV3-2) and TRBJ1-2; 8 nucleotides align to TRBD1. Germline-derived CDR1 and CDR2 are LGHDT and YNNKEL (reference sequence). V was pared by 6 bases and J by 8 bases, with 8 bases of the junction left unmatched. The CDR3 sequence is 13 residues long. The CDR3 sequence is CASSTRGQEGYTF. CDR3 in DNA: TGTGCCAGCAGTACCAGGGGGCAGGAAGGCTACACCTTC.

V and J are TRBV2 and TRBJ1-2; D is possibly TRBD1 (6 bases). V lost 6 bases to trimming and J lost 5 bases, with 16 bases between them. The length of the CDR3 is 14 residues. Germline lookup yields CDR1 SNHLY and CDR2 FYNNEI. Here the CDR3 DNA reads TGTGCCAGCAGACCACGGGGGGCCAGGTATGGCTACACCTTC. Protein sequence: CASRPRGARYGYTF.

The chain recombines TRBV18 with TRBJ2-5; TRBD1 aligns across 7 bases. Germline V lookup: CDR1 KGHSH, CDR2 LQKENI. This CDR3 is 15 amino acids long. Trimming cost V 5 bases and J 0 bases; bases outside gene matches: 6. CDR3 DNA: TGTGCCAGCTCAGGAGGACAGGCACACCAAGAGACCCAGTACTTC. As protein: CASSGGQAHQETQYF.

A few counts support this clone. This chain connects TRBV5-1 to TRBJ2-6, with D perhaps TRBD1 or TRBD2 (5 bases each). The CDR3 is 16 amino acids. CDR1 is SGHRS, CDR2 YFSETQ, per germline. V shed 2 bases and J shed 4 bases, with 13 bases lying between them. CDR3 coding DNA: TGCGCCAGCAGCTTTCTCTTCGGGGACGGGGCCAACGTCCTGACTTTC. This codes for CASSFLFGDGANVLTF. Full variable domain (rest looked up from reference TRBV5-1 and TRBJ2-6): KAGVTQTPRYLIKTRGQQVTLSCSPISGHRSVSWYQQTPGQGLQFLFEYFSETQRNKGNFPGRFSGRQFSNSRSEMNVSTLELGDSALYLCASSFLFGDGANVLTFGAGSRLTVL.

The sample holds many counts of this clone. The J gene is TRBJ1-6, the V gene TRBV12-3 or TRBV12-4; D gene uncertain. This CDR3 spans 13 amino acids. The germline V and J ends were trimmed by 7 bases and 2 bases, with 6 bases remaining between them. The CDR3 DNA is TGTGCCAGCAAGCGCGCCTATAATTCACCCCTCCACTTT. Translating gives CASKRAYNSPLHF.

This chain joins TRBV9 and TRBJ1-2, with D uncertain. V lost 0 bases and J 4 bases, leaving 10 bases between the germline ends. The germline gives CDR1 SGDLS, CDR2 YYNGEE. CDR3 length equals 14 residues. The CDR3: CASSVGRETYGYTF. CDR3 DNA: TGTGCCAGCAGCGTAGGGAGGGAGACCTATGGCTACACCTTC.

The genes are TRBV5-6 and TRBJ1-5; no clear D. V was trimmed by 3 bases and J by 7 bases, leaving 17 bases between them. Germline V lookup: CDR1 SGHDT, CDR2 YYEEEE. The CDR3 spans 15 residues. The CDR3 here is CASSSYGGLVQPQHF. In nucleotides, the CDR3 is TGTGCCAGCAGCTCCTATGGAGGGCTTGTACAGCCCCAGCATTTT. Variable domain in full (rest from reference TRBV5-6 and TRBJ1-5): DAGVTQSPTHLIKTRGQQVTLRCSPKSGHDTVSWYQQALGQGPQFIFQYYEEEERQRGNFPDRFSGHQFPNYSSELNVNALLLGDSALYLCASSSYGGLVQPQHFGDGTRLSIL.

The V and J genes are TRBV5-1 and TRBJ1-4; D is possibly TRBD1 (5 bases). Trimming pared 0 bases from V and 7 bases from J, leaving 16 bases between. Germline CDR1 and CDR2: SGHRS and YFSETQ. The CDR3 loop spans 16 amino acids. CDR3 DNA: TGCGCCAGCAGCTTGGTATCGGGCAGGGTCAGTGAAAAACTGTTTTTT. The encoded protein is CASSLVSGRVSEKLFF.

The gene calls are TRBV6-5 and TRBJ2-1; D unclear. Trimming left V 5 bases short and J 2 bases short, with 13 bases between. Germline lookup yields CDR1 MNHEY and CDR2 SVGAGI. CDR3 size: 15 residues. CDR3 sequence (DNA): TGTGCCAGCAGTCAGGTCAGCGCTCCCTACAATGAGCAGTTCTTC. Translating gives CASSQVSAPYNEQFF.

This rearrangement joins TRBV6-6 to TRBJ2-1; 7 positions match TRBD2. This CDR3 has 12 amino acids. CDR1 is MNHNY and CDR2 is SVGAGI in the germline V gene (reference sequence). The J segment lost 9 bases and the V segment lost 4 bases, leaving 3 bases of the junction unmatched. The CDR3 DNA follows: TGTGCCAGCAGTTTACAGCGGGGTGAGCAGTTCTTC. It encodes CASSLQRGEQFF.

The chain is built from TRBV7-9 and TRBJ2-1; 8 bases line up with TRBD2. The CDR3 spans 17 residues. Germline V gene sequence: CDR1 SEHNR, CDR2 FQNEAQ (reference sequence). V trimming: 3 bases; J trimming: 0 bases; junction bases outside the gene matches: 7. DNA of the CDR3: TGTGCCAGCAGCTTGCGGGGGGTCGTAAGCTCCTACAATGAGCAGTTCTTC. This gives the protein CASSLRGVVSSYNEQFF.

CDR3 protein: CASSSRETQYF. The CDR3 nucleotides are TGTGCCAGCAGCTCGCGAGAGACCCAGTACTTC. This chain connects TRBV4-2 to TRBJ2-5, with D unclear. The CDR3 runs 11 residues. In germline, CDR1 is LGHNA, CDR2 YNFKEQ. The V and J ends lost 5 bases and 4 bases respectively, with 5 bases between them.

The gene calls are TRBV9 and TRBJ2-7; D gene uncertain. This CDR3 is 15 amino acids long. Trimming took 0 bases from V and 1 from J, leaving 11 bases between them. Germline values: CDR1 SGDLS, CDR2 YYNGEE. The CDR3 DNA reads TGTGCCAGCAGCGTAGGTCCTGATGGTTCCTACGAGCAGTACTTC. Translated, it gives CASSVGPDGSYEQYF.

As for this clone: This same CDR3 is encoded by further DNA sequences in the sample. The chain couples TRBV7-9 to TRBJ1-1; D perhaps matches TRBD1 (5 bases). The CDR3 sequence is 11 residues long. Trimming stripped 4 bases from V and 5 bases from J, with 5 bases between. Germline CDR1 SEHNR, CDR2 FQNEAQ (reference sequence). Here the CDR3 reads CASSWGTEAFF. The DNA for the CDR3 is TGTGCCAGCAGCTGGGGGACTGAAGCTTTCTTT.

This clone was picked up one time. The CDR3 spells CASSSRGGGGAVQYV. CDR3 DNA: TGTGCCAGCAGCTCCCGGGGCGGGGGGGGCGCGGTGCAGTACGTC. The rearrangement links TRBV13 to TRBJ2-7; 9 bases fit TRBD2. CDR3 length equals 15 residues. The V gene end was trimmed by 4 bases and the J gene end by 9 bases; junction bases not matched to a gene: 13. Germline lookup yields CDR1 PRHDT and CDR2 FYEKMQ (reference sequence).

CDR3 sequence reads: CASSESPATPRREKLFF. The CDR3 nucleotides read TGCGCCAGCAGTGAGTCCCCCGCGACCCCCAGACGGGAAAAACTGTTTTTT. V usage is TRBV10-1 and J usage is TRBJ1-4, with no clear D. V was pared by 0 bases and J by 8 bases, with 19 bases between. There are 17 residues in the CDR3. CDR1 WNHNN and CDR2 SYGVQD come from the germline V gene (reference sequence).

The chain joins TRBV3-1 (or the pseudogene TRBV3-2) to TRBJ1-2; D perhaps matches TRBD1 (5 bases). The length of the CDR3 is 15 residues. The germline V and J ends were trimmed by 0 bases and 8 bases, with 16 bases remaining between them. Germline V gene data show CDR1 as LGHDT and CDR2 as YNNKEL (reference sequence). This CDR3 reads CASSQDSGLQGGYTF. In DNA, the CDR3 is TGTGCCAGCAGCCAAGATTCGGGGCTCCAGGGCGGCTACACCTTC.

The rearrangement uses TRBV2 and TRBJ1-2; tentative D call: TRBD1 (6 bases). The length of the CDR3 is 14 residues. Per germline, CDR1 SNHLY and CDR2 FYNNEI. Trimming cost V 5 bases and J 4 bases, with 14 bases left between them. CDR3 sequence reads: CASSPSTGFYGYTF. CDR3 DNA: TGTGCCAGCAGTCCCTCGACAGGCTTCTATGGCTACACCTTC.

The V gene is TRBV9, the J gene TRBJ1-2, with TRBD1 identical over 9 bases. With V trimmed by 4 bases and J by 6 bases, 10 bases remained unmatched. There are 15 residues in the CDR3. Germline V lookup: CDR1 SGDLS, CDR2 YYNGEE. CDR3 amino acids: CASSPRQGGLNGYTF. CDR3 in DNA: TGTGCCAGCAGCCCGCGACAGGGGGGGTTAAATGGCTACACCTTC.

V and J are TRBV10-2 and TRBJ1-1, with D maybe TRBD1 (5 bases). The V gene's germline CDR1 is WSHSY and CDR2 SAAADI. V lost 4 bases and J 3 bases, leaving 9 bases between the germline ends. The CDR3 sequence is 13 residues long. The CDR3 sequence is CASSVRGDTEAFF. The CDR3 region has the DNA TGCGCCAGCAGTGTGCGAGGGGACACTGAAGCTTTCTTT.

In its sample, this clone was seen once. The rearrangement joins TRBV5-3 to TRBJ1-5, with TRBD1 matching 8 bases. TRBV5-3 is annotated as an ORF whose role is uncertain. The CDR3 has 13 residues. V gave up 4 bases and J gave up 7 bases; unmatched junction bases: 4. In nucleotides, the CDR3 is TGTGCCAGAAGCAAGGACAGGGTACAGCCCCAGCATTTT. This codes for CARSKDRVQPQHF.

V usage is TRBV6-5 and J usage is TRBJ1-6; D call uncertain. The CDR3 runs to 15 residues. Germline values: CDR1 MNHEY, CDR2 SVGAGI. Deletions cut 0 bases from V and 7 bases from J, with 10 bases between. CDR3 in DNA: TGTGCCAGCAGTTACTCTCCCTCGGGGAATTCACCCCTCCACTTT. Protein sequence: CASSYSPSGNSPLHF.

This clone was detected only once. The gene calls are TRBV18 and TRBJ2-2; TRBD2 matches 10 bases. This CDR3 comprises 17 residues. Trimming cost V 3 bases and J 1 base; bases outside gene matches: 5. CDR1 and CDR2 (germline): KGHSH, LQKENI. DNA of the CDR3: TGTGCCAGCTCACCCGCTAGCGGGGGCCGGAACACCGGGGAGCTGTTTTTT. This codes for CASSPASGGRNTGELFF.

V is TRBV18 and J is TRBJ1-1; D gene unclear. The ends were cut back, 2 bases at V and 4 bases at J, with 8 bases in the middle. The CDR3 is made up of 13 amino acids. Germline V gene data show CDR1 as KGHSH and CDR2 as LQKENI. The chain's CDR3 is CASSPGVFTEAFF. The CDR3 DNA reads TGTGCCAGCTCACCAGGGGTATTCACTGAAGCTTTCTTT.

This CDR3 is CASSPVAGSGGTEAFF. Written as DNA, the CDR3 is TGTGCCAGCAGCCCCGTAGCGGGCAGCGGTGGCACTGAAGCTTTCTTT. The chain has TRBV28 and TRBJ1-1; D remains ambiguous. Germline lookup yields CDR1 MDHEN and CDR2 SYDVKM. The CDR3 has 16 amino acids. Trimming stripped 6 bases from V and 4 bases from J, with 21 bases between.

Turning to this clone: The junction departs from germline at one end; a sequencing error may be responsible. The chain combines TRBV2 with TRBJ1-2; 7 bases are shared with TRBD1. The CDR3 is made up of 19 amino acids. CDR1 SNHLY and CDR2 FYNNEI come from the germline V gene. CDR3 amino acids: CVSSVQGSGGSLANYGYTF. Here the CDR3 DNA reads TGTGTCAGCAGTGTACAGGGGTCTGGAGGGAGTTTGGCTAACTATGGCTACACCTTC.

The chain employs TRBV10-3 and TRBJ2-3; a weak D match, TRBD1 (6 bases). V shed 2 bases and J shed 5 bases, with 11 bases lying between them. The CDR3 consists of 14 residues. CDR1 and CDR2 from the germline V gene are ENHRY and SYGVKD. The chain's CDR3 is CAISEAGVEDTQYF. CDR3 nucleotide sequence: TGTGCCATCAGTGAGGCAGGGGTGGAAGATACGCAGTATTTT.

J is TRBJ2-7 and V is TRBV11-2, with 10 positions matching TRBD1. The junction had 6 bases not matched to a gene; V was cut back by 5 bases and J by 5 bases. The CDR3 has 14 amino acids. The germline CDR1 and CDR2 sequences are SGHAT and FQNNGV. This chain's CDR3 is CASSRGQGGNEQYV. In DNA form, the CDR3 reads TGTGCCAGCAGCCGCGGACAGGGGGGGAACGAGCAGTACGTC.

V gene TRBV7-9 combines with J gene TRBJ2-2; D is unclear. The CDR3 is 12 amino acids. Trimming took 6 bases from V and 4 from J, leaving 6 bases between them. CDR1 SEHNR and CDR2 FQNEAQ come from the germline V gene (reference sequence). CDR3 sequence (DNA): TGTGCCAGCAGACAACTCACCGGGGAGCTGTTTTTT. This sequence encodes CASRQLTGELFF.

The V and J genes are TRBV19 and TRBJ1-6, with 10 bases identical to TRBD1. In germline, CDR1 is LNHDA, CDR2 SQIVND (reference sequence). The CDR3 spans 16 residues. V was pared by 9 bases and J by 1 base, with 6 bases of the junction left unmatched. This chain's CDR3 is CASRQGAMSYNSPLHF. Written as DNA, the CDR3 is TGTGCCAGCAGACAGGGGGCGATGTCCTATAATTCACCCCTCCACTTT. The full variable domain, completed using reference TRBV19 and TRBJ1-6, is DGGITQSPKYLFRKEGQNVTLSCEQNLNHDAMYWYRQDPGQGLRLIYYSQIVNDFQKGDIAEGYSVSREKKESFPLTVTSAQKNPTAFYLCASRQGAMSYNSPLHFGNGTRLTVT.

The CDR3 nucleotides are TGTGCCAGCAGCTTGGCGGGCACCACCTACACCGGGGAGCTGTTTTTT. Protein product: CASSLAGTTYTGELFF. The chain uses TRBV5-6 and TRBJ2-2, with D hard to call. The germline gives CDR1 SGHDT, CDR2 YYEEEE. V was cut by 0 bases and J by 3 bases, with 12 bases left in between. The CDR3 loop spans 16 amino acids.